These 25 T cell receptor beta chains originate from one sample sequenced in a study of patients and donors after allogeneic stem cell transplantation. Each CDR3 protein is one row after TCRdb ran MiXCR on the RT-PCR reads. The data contain approximately 410,000 distinct CDR3 sequences, roughly 17% of them seen just once; the ten biggest clones take up 6.5% to 7.5%. Sequencing input: blood, either unsorted or a sorted T cell fraction (not recorded which). The source of these receptors is a human donor who was either an allogeneic HSCT recipient or a stem cell or donor lymphocyte infusion donor (not recorded which). It is not recorded whose cells these are; they may come from a transplant donor.

This clonotype was seen a few times. The J gene is TRBJ1-1, the V gene TRBV20-1, with TRBD1 as a possible D gene (6 bases). Germline V gene data show CDR1 as DFQATT and CDR2 as SNEGSKA (reference sequence). Deletions cut 1 base from V and 0 bases from J, with 12 bases between. The CDR3 has 15 residues. The CDR3 is CSARARGSMNTEAFF. CDR3 sequence (DNA): TGCAGTGCTAGAGCCAGGGGTAGCATGAACACTGAAGCTTTCTTT.

This clonotype was observed a few times. The chain is built from TRBV7-9 and TRBJ1-1; 10 nucleotides agree with TRBD1. There are 16 residues in the CDR3. The V and J ends lost 5 bases and 4 bases, in that order; junction bases with no gene match: 10. Germline V lookup: CDR1 SEHNR, CDR2 FQNEAQ (reference sequence). The CDR3 loop reads CASSPGTGARVTEAFF. DNA for the CDR3: TGTGCCAGCAGCCCCGGGACAGGGGCCCGGGTCACTGAAGCTTTCTTT.

CDR3 amino acids: CASSQLGLRNQPQHF. The CDR3 nucleotides read TGCGCCAGCAGCCAACTGGGTTTGCGCAATCAGCCCCAGCATTTT. V gene TRBV4-1 combines with J gene TRBJ1-5; D is undetermined. V was shortened by 2 bases and J by 2 bases, with 10 bases between the two germline ends. This CDR3 is 15 amino acids long. CDR1 and CDR2 from the germline V gene are MGHRA and YSYEKL.

The V gene is TRBV5-4, the J gene TRBJ2-1, with D uncertain. Germline-derived CDR1 and CDR2 are SGHNT and YYREEE (reference sequence). The CDR3 contains 12 residues. The V end lost 1 base, the J end lost 5 bases, and 4 bases lay between the germline ends. In nucleotides, the CDR3 is TGTGCCAGCAGCTTGATAAACAATGAGCAGTTCTTC. It translates to CASSLINNEQFF.

The CDR3 sequence: CASSQVILVSYEQYF. For the CDR3, the DNA is TGCGCCAGCAGCCAAGTAATACTAGTCTCCTACGAGCAGTACTTC. This chain joins TRBV4-1 and TRBJ2-7; possibly TRBD2 for D (5 bases). The CDR3 extends over 15 amino acids. V shed 1 base and J shed 0 bases, with 10 bases lying between them. Germline CDR1 and CDR2: MGHRA and YSYEKL.

V and J are TRBV5-6 and TRBJ1-2; D not resolved. The V gene's germline CDR1 is SGHDT and CDR2 YYEEEE. Trimming stripped 4 bases from V and 1 base from J, with 17 bases between. This CDR3 is built from 16 residues. DNA for the CDR3: TGTGCCAGCAGCGCGGGTAGGGTCGATCGTAACTATGGCTACACCTTC. Encoded protein: CASSAGRVDRNYGYTF.

The gene calls are TRBV14 and TRBJ2-3, with D tentatively TRBD2 (6 bases). Germline V CDR1 and CDR2: SGHDN, FVKESK. Trimming removed 0 bases at V and 2 bases at J, with 9 bases between. CDR3 length equals 15 residues. CDR3 sequence: CASSQDRRDTDTQYF. DNA of the CDR3: TGTGCCAGCAGCCAAGATCGGCGGGACACAGATACGCAGTATTTT.

Comments on this clonotype: An end of the junction does not agree with germline; a read error may underlie this. The chain employs TRBV2 and TRBJ1-2, with D possibly being TRBD1 (5 bases). Germline V CDR1 and CDR2: SNHLY, FYNNEI. The length of the CDR3 is 14 residues. Written as DNA, the CDR3 is TGTGCCAGCAGCCTCCAGGGCCCGCTCTATGGCCACACCTTC. Its translation is CASSLQGPLYGHTF.

This clonotype was detected a few times. This chain connects TRBV2 to TRBJ1-1, with 7 positions matching TRBD1. The CDR3 runs 14 residues. Germline V lookup: CDR1 SNHLY, CDR2 FYNNEI. The junction had 8 bases not matched to a gene; V was cut back by 6 bases and J by 4 bases. The CDR3 sequence: CASSMTGIPTEAFF. The DNA of the CDR3 is TGTGCCAGCAGCATGACAGGGATTCCCACTGAAGCTTTCTTT.

This clonotype was observed a handful of times. The chain employs TRBV2 and TRBJ2-2; either TRBD1 or TRBD2 may supply D (5 bases each). This CDR3 spans 16 amino acids. The V gene lost 7 bases and the J gene lost 1 base, with 16 bases spanning the gap. Germline V CDR1 and CDR2: SNHLY, FYNNEI. CDR3 loop: CASIGAGHLNTGELFF. CDR3 DNA: TGTGCCAGCATCGGGGCGGGCCACCTGAACACCGGGGAGCTGTTTTTT.

The V gene is TRBV6-1, the J gene TRBJ2-7, with D tentatively TRBD2 (5 bases). Trimming took 0 bases from V and 2 from J, leaving 11 bases between them. The length of the CDR3 is 15 residues. Germline values: CDR1 MNHNS, CDR2 SASEGT. The CDR3 reads CASSEAGVRPYEQYF. In nucleotides, the CDR3 is TGTGCCAGCAGTGAAGCCGGGGTTAGGCCCTACGAGCAGTACTTC.

The rearrangement uses TRBV2 and TRBJ2-1, with a tentative D call TRBD2 (6 bases). CDR3 length equals 14 residues. The germline V gene has CDR1 SNHLY and CDR2 FYNNEI. The V end lost 8 bases, the J end lost 5 bases, and 16 bases lay between the germline ends. DNA of the CDR3: TGTGCCAGCGGGCGGGGCGAAGGGGACAATGAGCAGTTCTTC. Translating it yields CASGRGEGDNEQFF.

There are a few counts of this clonotype. The V gene is TRBV7-3, the J gene TRBJ2-5; 15 positions agree with TRBD2. Trimming cost V 5 bases and J 0 bases; bases outside gene matches: 4. CDR1 and CDR2 from the germline V gene are SGHTA and FQGTGA. This CDR3 has 17 amino acids. In DNA form, the CDR3 reads TGTGCCAGCAGCCTCGGGACTAGCGGGGGGTACCAAGAGACCCAGTACTTC. It yields the protein CASSLGTSGGYQETQYF.

Only a few counts were recorded for this clonotype. The chain employs TRBV5-1 and TRBJ1-1; TRBD1 is a possible D gene (6 bases). CDR1 and CDR2 from the germline V gene are SGHRS and YFSETQ. V shed 2 bases and J shed 8 bases, with 19 bases lying between them. This CDR3 comprises 15 residues. The CDR3 DNA follows: TGCGCCAGCAGCTTCACTCTTGGGGGGACAACCGAAGCTTTCTTT. It translates to CASSFTLGGTTEAFF.

This clonotype showed up just a few times. The chain links TRBV7-3 to TRBJ1-1; D is perhaps TRBD1 (5 bases). The germline V gene encodes CDR1 SGHTA and CDR2 FQGTGA. The CDR3 covers 14 residues. Trimming shortened V by 6 bases and J by 1 base, and 12 bases separated the two germline ends. This CDR3 reads CASSKGEGNTEAFF. As DNA, the CDR3 is TGTGCCAGCAGTAAAGGGGAGGGGAACACTGAAGCTTTCTTT.

The rearrangement links TRBV28 to TRBJ2-1; the D is unclear. Germline values: CDR1 MDHEN, CDR2 SYDVKM. The CDR3 has 13 amino acids. Trimming took 8 bases from V and 3 from J, leaving 11 bases between them. CDR3 sequence (DNA): TGTGCCAGCCACACAGAACTCTACAATGAGCAGTTCTTC. This gives the protein CASHTELYNEQFF.

The chain uses TRBV6-5 and TRBJ1-2; 7 nucleotides align to TRBD1. The V gene end was trimmed by 2 bases and the J gene end by 3 bases; junction bases not matched to a gene: 0. This CDR3 spans 13 amino acids. CDR1 and CDR2 (germline): MNHEY, SVGAGI. The CDR3 is CASSYDRDYGYTF. As DNA, the CDR3 is TGTGCCAGCAGTTACGACAGGGACTATGGCTACACCTTC.

A few counts support this clonotype. The CDR3 sequence is CASSIGNGNGAQHF. The CDR3 DNA is TGTGCCAGTAGTATCGGTAACGGGAATGGAGCCCAGCATTTT. The rearrangement links TRBV19 to TRBJ1-5, with no clear D. Germline CDR1 is LNHDA and CDR2 is SQIVND (reference sequence). V lost 3 bases and J lost 11, with 17 bases in between. CDR3 length: 14 residues.

The rearrangement joins TRBV7-3 to TRBJ2-1, with D possibly matching TRBD2 (6 bases). This CDR3 spans 15 amino acids. Germline V gene lookup returns CDR1 SGHTA and CDR2 FQGTGA. V dropped 6 bases and J dropped 4 bases, with 16 bases sitting between them. This CDR3 is CASSYGDGGYNEQFF. As DNA, the CDR3 is TGTGCCAGCAGTTATGGAGACGGGGGATACAATGAGCAGTTCTTC.

The J gene is TRBJ2-1, the V gene TRBV20-1; the match to TRBD1 covers 7 bases. The CDR3 has 14 amino acids. In germline, CDR1 is DFQATT, CDR2 SNEGSKA (reference sequence). V dropped 2 bases and J dropped 4; count of bases not matched to a gene: 5. CDR3 sequence: CSARLRDRYNEQFF. For the CDR3, the DNA is TGCAGTGCTAGACTCCGGGACAGATACAATGAGCAGTTCTTC.

This clonotype was seen a handful of times. The J gene is TRBJ1-1, the V gene TRBV7-6; no clear D. Germline V CDR1 and CDR2: SGHVS, FNYEAQ. The CDR3 consists of 14 residues. Trimming removed 5 bases from V and 8 bases from J, with 18 bases in between. The CDR3 coding sequence is TGTGCCAGCAGCCTACGGGTATCGGGTGAGGAAGCTTTCTTT. Residues: CASSLRVSGEEAFF.

The chain employs TRBV7-6 and TRBJ2-5, with TRBD2 identical over 10 bases. With V trimmed by 2 bases and J by 4 bases, 4 bases remained unmatched. This CDR3 region has 15 residues. Looked up from germline, CDR1 is SGHVS and CDR2 is FNYEAQ. The CDR3 is CASSLSSSGGETQYF. The CDR3 nucleotides are TGTGCCAGCAGCTTAAGTTCTAGCGGGGGAGAGACCCAGTACTTC.

The chain recombines TRBV30 with TRBJ2-7; a weak D match, TRBD2 (6 bases). Trimming took 2 bases from V and 6 from J, leaving 8 bases between them. Per the germline V gene, CDR1 is GTSNPN and CDR2 is SVGIG (reference sequence). The CDR3 loop spans 11 amino acids. Written as DNA, the CDR3 is TGTGCCTGGAGTCGCGGGGTCGAGCAGTACTTC. This translates into CAWSRGVEQYF.

This sequence joins TRBV5-6 and TRBJ1-1; D is uncertain. CDR1 and CDR2 from the germline V gene are SGHDT and YYEEEE. With 2 bases removed from V and 11 bases from J, the gap between germline ends came to 10 bases. This CDR3 spans 11 amino acids. CDR3 bases: TGTGCCAGCAGCTTCTTCGTTGCGGCTTTCTTT. Residues: CASSFFVAAFF.

This chain joins TRBV4-1 and TRBJ1-6; D gene ambiguous. V shed 0 bases and J shed 11 bases, with 11 bases lying between them. CDR1 and CDR2 (germline): MGHRA, YSYEKL. This CDR3 spans 14 amino acids. DNA of the CDR3: TGCGCCAGCAGCCAAGAGGATAGGCCGGCACCCCTCCACTTT. This gives the protein CASSQEDRPAPLHF.